This T cell receptor beta chain is from a study of long-term antiretroviral therapy in people with HIV. Samples were assayed with immunoSEQ v3.0 at survey level. Assay used: immunoSEQ multiplex PCR; TCRdb lists only in-frame clones, some missing. The repertoire holds more than 20,000 clones, with 86% as singletons. V was shortened by 4 bases and J by 1 base, with 17 bases between the two germline ends. Germline V gene lookup returns CDR1 SGHDT and CDR2 YYEEEE. There are 16 residues in the CDR3. The TCR was taken from a man between 60 and 70 years old with HIV. The chain carries TRBV5-6 and TRBJ1-1; tentative D call: TRBD1 (6 bases). The specimen was unsorted PBMCs, collected 1.3 years after starting antiretroviral therapy. The CDR3 spells CASSVGQFFGNTEAFF. CDR3 DNA sequence: TGTGCCAGCAGCGTAGGACAGTTTTTCGGGAACACTGAAGCTTTCTTT.